The 6 T cell receptor beta chains below were found in one sample sequenced in a study of T cell repertoires in cytomegalovirus infection. Using its own MiXCR run on the reads, TCRdb lists one record per CDR3 protein. The table includes 200,000 to 300,000 distinct CDR3 sequences, around 9% detected once. Sequencing was done on a sample of PBMCs. The receptors derive from a human donor in good health (CMV status not recorded). Some clones in this sample may be carry-over from other donors' samples.

At least ten counts were recorded for this clonotype. CDR3 sequence reads: CASIWGMNEKLFF. CDR3 coding DNA: TGTGCCAGCATATGGGGGATGAATGAAAAACTGTTTTTT. This chain uses TRBV2 with TRBJ1-4; TRBD1 is a possible D gene (5 bases). Trimming pared 7 bases from V and 5 bases from J, leaving 11 bases between. The CDR3 contains 13 residues. Germline V CDR1 and CDR2: SNHLY, FYNNEI.

This clonotype came up a few times. The rearrangement joins TRBV5-1 to TRBJ2-6, with D possibly TRBD2 on 6 matching bases. Trimming removed 4 bases at V and 0 bases at J, with 17 bases between. The V gene's germline CDR1 is SGHRS and CDR2 YFSETQ. The length of the CDR3 is 18 residues. The chain's CDR3 is CASSRGTLQPSGANVLTF. For the CDR3, the DNA is TGCGCCAGCAGCCGCGGGACCTTACAACCCTCTGGGGCCAACGTCCTGACTTTC.

This clonotype was picked up many times. The chain combines TRBV12-3 or TRBV12-4 with TRBJ2-3; 9 positions match TRBD2. The V gene end was trimmed by 6 bases and the J gene end by 4 bases; junction bases not matched to a gene: 8. This CDR3 contains 15 residues. The DNA of the CDR3 is TGTGCCAGCAGCGTAACTAGCGGGTACTCAGATACGCAGTATTTT. This sequence encodes CASSVTSGYSDTQYF.

Only a few counts were recorded for this clonotype. The J gene is TRBJ2-2, the V gene TRBV28, with 11 bases lining up with TRBD2. The CDR3 sequence is 16 residues long. The V segment lost 5 bases and the J segment 1 base; nucleotides outside the gene matches: 3. The germline V gene has CDR1 MDHEN and CDR2 SYDVKM. CDR3: CASSPGTSGNTGELFF. In DNA form, the CDR3 reads TGTGCCAGCAGTCCAGGGACTAGCGGGAACACCGGGGAGCTGTTTTTT. The full variable domain, with the rest looked up from reference TRBV28 and TRBJ2-2, is DVKVTQSSRYLVKRTGEKVFLECVQDMDHENMFWYRQDPGLGLRLIYFSYDVKMKEKGDIPEGYSVSREKKERFSLILESASTNQTSMYLCASSPGTSGNTGELFFGEGSRLTVL.

This clonotype was seen a few times. This chain links TRBV6-1 with TRBJ2-7; D is ambiguous. This CDR3 comprises 13 residues. Deletions cut 5 bases from V and 6 bases from J, with 14 bases between. CDR1 is MNHNS and CDR2 is SASEGT in the germline V gene. This CDR3 is CASSYNQFGEQYF. In DNA form, the CDR3 reads TGTGCCAGCAGTTACAACCAGTTCGGCGAGCAGTACTTC.

This clonotype was detected only a few times. The V gene is TRBV12-3 or TRBV12-4, the J gene TRBJ1-5; possibly TRBD1 for D (5 bases). Trimming removed 3 bases at V and 3 bases at J, with 12 bases between. The CDR3 sequence is 15 residues long. DNA for the CDR3: TGTGCCAGCAGTTTCGGATCGGGGCTCAATCAGCCCCAGCATTTT. This translates into CASSFGSGLNQPQHF.